This TCR beta chain was retrieved from a study of T cell responses to AZD1222 COVID-19 vaccine. Regarding the study as a whole: The donor cohort was predominantly white British with a female majority, and clonal diversity may have been underestimated. In all cases, repertoires were sampled only after the peak T cell response.

Trimming shortened V by 6 bases and J by 3 bases, and 15 bases separated the two germline ends. The CDR3 is 14 amino acids. CDR1 is MNHEY and CDR2 is SVGEGT in the germline V gene. This clone has just a few counts. Its antigen is as yet unknown. Sequencing used immunoSEQ multiplex PCR; TCRdb keeps in-frame clones, though not all of them. The table has approximately 170,000 clones, over 75% seen once. Sequencing used peripheral blood, obtained on day 0 of AZD1222 vaccination. This clonotype originated in an adult in good health. The genes are TRBV6-2 or TRBV6-3 and TRBJ2-7; D tentatively fits TRBD1 or TRBD2 (5 bases each). The chain's CDR3 is CASSPGTWVYEQYV. In DNA form, the CDR3 reads TGTGCCAGCAGCCCAGGGACCTGGGTCTACGAGCAGTACGTC.